The 27 T cell receptor beta chains reported below all come from one sample, sequenced in a study of T-cell memory formation after mild COVID-19. One entry per CDR3 protein, called by TCRdb with MiXCR from the 5' RACE reads. The data show approximately 180,000 distinct CDR3 sequences, under 20% seen once. Sequencing was carried out using PBMCs or a T cell subset sorted from them (not recorded which). These receptors came from an adult woman who had mild COVID-19 (a few samples of this study predate the infection). Cell type and time point are not known.

This clonotype was counted between two and nine times. CDR3 amino acids: CASSQPGSYEQYF. CDR3 nucleotide sequence: TGTGCCAGCAGCCAACCCGGCTCCTACGAGCAGTACTTC. The J gene is TRBJ2-7, the V gene TRBV4-2, with D unclear. Germline CDR1 LGHNA, CDR2 YNFKEQ. CDR3 size: 13 residues. V was shortened by 2 bases and J by 0 bases, with 5 bases between the two germline ends.

The V call is TRBV12-3 or TRBV12-4, the J call TRBJ1-5; D is ambiguous. Trimming left V 7 bases short and J 1 base short, with 11 bases between. The length of the CDR3 is 14 residues. CDR3: CASTLMGSNQPQHF. CDR3 DNA sequence: TGTGCCAGCACGCTAATGGGGAGCAATCAGCCCCAGCATTTT.

V gene TRBV7-2 combines with J gene TRBJ2-7, with no clear D. Germline V gene sequence: CDR1 SGHTA, CDR2 FQGNSA. V lost 5 bases, J lost 5 bases, and 22 bases lay in between. The CDR3 has 16 residues. This CDR3 is CASSPNVWTLWDEQYF. The CDR3 bases are TGTGCCAGCAGCCCTAACGTCTGGACCCTGTGGGACGAGCAGTACTTC.

This clonotype was found many times. The V and J genes are TRBV10-3 and TRBJ2-1; TRBD2 might be the D (5 bases). The CDR3 sequence is 14 residues long. Per the germline V gene, CDR1 is ENHRY and CDR2 is SYGVKD. Trimming shortened V by 1 base and J by 10 bases, and 14 bases separated the two germline ends. CDR3 sequence: CAISEYGPTGEQFF. CDR3 sequence (DNA): TGTGCCATCAGTGAGTACGGACCGACGGGGGAGCAGTTCTTC.

The rearrangement links TRBV7-2 to TRBJ2-7; D could derive from TRBD1 or TRBD2 (6 bases each). Deletions cut 4 bases from V and 6 bases from J, with 19 bases between. CDR3 length: 15 residues. Germline V CDR1 and CDR2: SGHTA, FQGNSA. CDR3 sequence: CASSYGGQGPSEQYF. In DNA form, the CDR3 reads TGTGCCAGCAGCTATGGGGGGCAGGGGCCAAGCGAGCAGTACTTC.

CDR3 bases: TGTGCCACCAGTGACGTAAATGGCTACACCTTC. This codes for CATSDVNGYTF. The chain combines TRBV15 with TRBJ1-2, with unresolved D. CDR1 is LNHNV, CDR2 YYDKDF, per germline (reference sequence). The CDR3 is made up of 11 amino acids. Trimming took 6 bases from V and 6 from J, leaving 8 bases between them.

Ten or more counts support this clonotype. The chain recombines TRBV7-2 with TRBJ2-1; D is perhaps TRBD2 (5 bases). V was clipped by 1 base and J by 4 bases, with 11 bases between them. Germline lookup yields CDR1 SGHTA and CDR2 FQGNSA. The CDR3 extends over 15 amino acids. Here the CDR3 DNA reads TGTGCCAGCAGCTTAGGAGCTAGCCCATACAATGAGCAGTTCTTC. It specifies CASSLGASPYNEQFF. Full variable domain (missing parts from reference TRBV7-2 and TRBJ2-1): GAGVSQSPSNKVTEKGKDVELRCDPISGHTALYWYRQSLGQGLEFLIYFQGNSAPDKSGLPSDRFSAERTGGSVSTLTIQRTQQEDSAVYLCASSLGASPYNEQFFGPGTRLTVL.

V gene TRBV4-1 combines with J gene TRBJ2-7; D is perhaps TRBD2 (5 bases). Germline CDR1 and CDR2: MGHRA and YSYEKL. This CDR3 has 14 amino acids. The V end was cut by 1 base, the J end by 5 bases, with 12 bases between. CDR3 DNA: TGCGCCAGCAGCCAAGTAGGCGGGTGGCACGAGCAGTACTTC. Residues: CASSQVGGWHEQYF.

CDR3 sequence reads: CASTYRTVGTVEQYF. The CDR3 DNA is TGTGCCAGTACCTATCGGACAGTGGGAACAGTCGAGCAGTACTTC. V and J are TRBV5-6 and TRBJ2-7; TRBD1 might be the D (6 bases). Germline V CDR1 and CDR2: SGHDT, YYEEEE. The CDR3 sequence is 15 residues long. Trimming cost V 8 bases and J 6 bases, with 24 bases left between them.

A few counts support this clonotype. DNA of the CDR3: TGTGCCAGCAGCCTGGGACAGGTGGACCAAGAGACCCAGTACTTC. Protein sequence: CASSLGQVDQETQYF. The rearrangement links TRBV7-9 to TRBJ2-5, with TRBD1 identical over 8 bases. J was trimmed by 0 bases and V by 5 bases; bases with no gene match: 5. The CDR3 sequence is 15 residues long. Germline CDR1 is SEHNR and CDR2 is FQNEAQ (reference sequence).

The chain is built from TRBV10-3 and TRBJ2-7; 7 bases agree with TRBD1. Germline V lookup: CDR1 ENHRY, CDR2 SYGVKD. J was trimmed by 0 bases and V by 5 bases; bases with no gene match: 13. The CDR3 totals 17 residues. CDR3 in DNA: TGTGCCATCAGTACGCCAAACGGACAGGCGGGCTCCTACGAGCAGTACTTC. Protein sequence: CAISTPNGQAGSYEQYF.

This clonotype was seen more than once but under ten times. The chain is built from TRBV7-3 and TRBJ2-5; 7 bases fit TRBD2. The CDR3 totals 13 residues. Germline loops: CDR1 SGHTA, CDR2 FQGTGA. With 1 base clipped from V and 7 bases from J, the junction kept 3 bases outside the gene matches. CDR3 in DNA: TGTGCCAGCAGCTTAAGCGGGGGACGGACCCAGTACTTC. Amino acids: CASSLSGGRTQYF. Supplemented by reference TRBV7-3 and TRBJ2-5, the full variable domain reads GAGVSQTPSNKVTEKGKYVELRCDPISGHTALYWYRQSLGQGPEFLIYFQGTGAADDSGLPNDRFFAVRPEGSVSTLKIQRTERGDSAVYLCASSLSGGRTQYFGPGTRLLVL.

This clonotype was detected only a few times. J is TRBJ2-7 and V is TRBV27, with a weak D call TRBD2 (6 bases). Germline V CDR1 and CDR2: MNHEY, SMNVEV (reference sequence). V dropped 2 bases and J dropped 3 bases, with 11 bases sitting between them. The CDR3 length is 14 residues. The CDR3 sequence is CASSLKGLYYEQYF. CDR3 coding DNA: TGTGCCAGCAGTTTAAAGGGACTGTACTACGAGCAGTACTTC.

This clonotype was detected many times. V gene TRBV5-1 combines with J gene TRBJ2-3; the D is unclear. Germline CDR1 SGHRS, CDR2 YFSETQ. CDR3 size: 15 residues. V was shortened by 0 bases and J by 4 bases, with 12 bases between the two germline ends. CDR3 in DNA: TGCGCCAGCAGCTTGGTTAGCCGGAGCGCAGATACGCAGTATTTT. It codes for CASSLVSRSADTQYF.

The table lists this clonotype with many counts. This rearrangement joins TRBV11-2 to TRBJ2-1, with 10 bases identical to TRBD1. Trimming took 3 bases from V and 10 from J; bases not matched to a gene: 15. Germline-derived CDR1 and CDR2 are SGHAT and FQNNGV. The CDR3 covers 17 residues. CDR3 amino acids: CASSFISGDRGSWEQFF. CDR3 bases: TGTGCCAGCAGCTTCATTTCGGGGGACAGGGGTTCGTGGGAGCAGTTCTTC.

In this sample, this clonotype turned up many times. The V and J genes are TRBV7-9 and TRBJ2-3; 7 bases match TRBD2. V lost 3 bases, J lost 1 base, and 1 base stayed unmatched. There are 14 residues in the CDR3. The V gene's germline CDR1 is SEHNR and CDR2 FQNEAQ (reference sequence). The chain's CDR3 is CASSFAGGTDTQYF. In nucleotides, the CDR3 is TGTGCCAGCAGCTTCGCGGGGGGCACAGATACGCAGTATTTT.

This clonotype was counted a few times. The chain is built from TRBV4-2 and TRBJ1-1, with D hard to call. CDR1 LGHNA and CDR2 YNFKEQ come from the germline V gene. The CDR3 loop spans 15 amino acids. V was cut by 0 bases and J by 1 base, with 9 bases left in between. CDR3 region: CASSQDLGKNTEAFF. For the CDR3, the DNA is TGTGCCAGCAGCCAAGATTTGGGCAAGAACACTGAAGCTTTCTTT.

CDR3 loop: CASKGTVYNEQFF. The CDR3 coding sequence is TGTGCCAGCAAGGGCACCGTCTACAATGAGCAGTTCTTC. V usage is TRBV6-5 and J usage is TRBJ2-1; D is undetermined. This CDR3 comprises 13 residues. Germline CDR1 reads MNHEY; CDR2 reads SVGAGI. Trimming shortened V by 7 bases and J by 3 bases, and 10 bases separated the two germline ends.

This clonotype was counted ten times or more. The V gene is TRBV6-5, the J gene TRBJ2-3; TRBD2 matches at 7 bases. The V gene end was trimmed by 0 bases and the J gene end by 6 bases; junction bases not matched to a gene: 9. CDR3 length equals 16 residues. CDR1 is MNHEY, CDR2 SVGAGI, per germline. The CDR3 coding sequence is TGTGCCAGCAGTTACTCCACCAATCTAGCGGCCGATACGCAGTATTTT. Encoded protein: CASSYSTNLAADTQYF.

The genes are TRBV7-6 and TRBJ1-4; 7 positions match TRBD1. CDR1 SGHVS and CDR2 FNYEAQ come from the germline V gene. CDR3 length equals 14 residues. V lost 5 bases, J lost 8 bases, and 8 bases stayed unmatched. In nucleotides, the CDR3 is TGTGCCAGCAGCCCCGGAGGGGGCGGGGAAAAACTGTTTTTT. It encodes CASSPGGGGEKLFF. Full variable domain (remainder filled in from reference TRBV7-6 and TRBJ1-4): GAGVSQSPRYKVTKRGQDVALRCDPISGHVSLYWYRQALGQGPEFLTYFNYEAQQDKSGLPNDRFSAERPEGSISTLTIQRTEQRDSAMYRCASSPGGGGEKLFFGSGTQLSVL.

V gene TRBV18 combines with J gene TRBJ2-3; no firm D call. The CDR3 consists of 17 residues. Trimming left V 0 bases short and J 2 bases short, with 15 bases between. Germline loops: CDR1 KGHSH, CDR2 LQKENI. This CDR3 is CASSPPFGLGPTDTQYF. Here the CDR3 DNA reads TGTGCCAGCTCACCACCGTTCGGGTTAGGACCCACAGATACGCAGTATTTT.

This clonotype was counted between two and nine times. The chain uses TRBV24-1 and TRBJ2-3; D unclear. V gave up 4 bases and J gave up 10 bases, with 26 bases separating them. Germline CDR1 is KGHDR and CDR2 is SFDVKD. CDR3 length: 17 residues. The CDR3 bases are TGTGCCACCAGTGACCCGACCGGGCCCGTGGGAAGGAGTTCGCAGTATTTT. This encodes CATSDPTGPVGRSSQYF.

This clonotype was counted many times. V gene TRBV3-1 combines with J gene TRBJ2-5; D not certain. Trimming removed 4 bases at V and 5 bases at J, with 14 bases between. Germline CDR1 and CDR2: LGHDT and YNNKEL (reference sequence). This CDR3 is 14 amino acids long. The CDR3 coding sequence is TGTGCCAGCAGCCTTTTAGGTGCGACTGAGACCCAGTACTTC. Its protein product is CASSLLGATETQYF.

This chain connects TRBV12-3 or TRBV12-4 to TRBJ2-3, with TRBD1 identical over 10 bases. CDR3 length equals 15 residues. Trimming took 4 bases from V and 4 from J; bases not matched to a gene: 5. Here the CDR3 reads CASSWAGTGADTQYF. CDR3 nucleotide sequence: TGTGCCAGCAGTTGGGCCGGGACAGGGGCAGATACGCAGTATTTT.

The sample holds many counts of this clonotype. The V gene is TRBV11-2, the J gene TRBJ2-3; no reliable D call. In germline, CDR1 is SGHAT, CDR2 FQNNGV. The CDR3 runs 13 residues. Trimming left V 8 bases short and J 0 bases short, with 9 bases between. For the CDR3, the DNA is TGTGCCAGCTCCTTCCCTAGCACAGATACGCAGTATTTT. Protein sequence: CASSFPSTDTQYF.

This chain joins TRBV29-1 and TRBJ2-5; a weak D match, TRBD2 (7 bases). The CDR3 is 14 residues long. CDR1 is SQVTM and CDR2 is ANQGSEA in the germline V gene. Trimming shortened V by 2 bases and J by 2 bases, and 12 bases separated the two germline ends. The CDR3 reads CSVERGGDQETQYF. The CDR3 nucleotides are TGCAGCGTTGAAAGGGGGGGGGATCAAGAGACCCAGTACTTC.

This clonotype was recorded a few times. The V gene is TRBV6-6, the J gene TRBJ2-2, with D unclear. Germline values: CDR1 MNHNY, CDR2 SVGAGI (reference sequence). Trimming shortened V by 4 bases and J by 0 bases, and 3 bases separated the two germline ends. The CDR3 loop spans 13 amino acids. In nucleotides, the CDR3 is TGTGCCAGCAGTTCCGCGAACACCGGGGAGCTGTTTTTT. Amino acid sequence: CASSSANTGELFF.